What follows are 19 T cell receptor beta chains derived from one specimen sequenced in a study of vaccination and CD4 T cells after COVID-19. These TCRs are of unknown antigen specificity. Time point described: late sampling 161 to 241 days after vaccination in a few convalescent patients. Specified treatment: approximately nine-day PBMC culture with coronavirus spike peptide pools or control peptides (ViraFEST assay). The Oncomine TCR Beta short-read assay sequenced DNA from cultured CD4+ T cells. TCRdb redid the calling of the PCR reads with MiXCR, one entry per CDR3 protein. This table has about 22,000 distinct CDR3 sequences, more than 30% appearing once. Sample: CD4+ T cells from blood, cultured in vitro, taken about 7 months after SARS-CoV-2 vaccination. The receptor set was obtained from a human donor who had recovered from COVID-19.

The J gene is TRBJ2-1, the V gene TRBV7-3; D is unclear. Per the germline V gene, CDR1 is SGHTA and CDR2 is FQGTGA. The CDR3 sequence is 13 residues long. Trimming removed 5 bases from V and 2 bases from J, with 7 bases in between. In nucleotides, the CDR3 is TGTGCCAGCAGCCCCGCCGCCTACAATGAGCAGTTCTTC. This codes for CASSPAAYNEQFF. The variable domain in full, with the rest retrieved from reference TRBV7-3 and TRBJ2-1, is GAGVSQTPSNKVTEKGKYVELRCDPISGHTALYWYRQSLGQGPEFLIYFQGTGAADDSGLPNDRFFAVRPEGSVSTLKIQRTERGDSAVYLCASSPAAYNEQFFGPGTRLTVL.

The chain recombines TRBV19 with TRBJ2-3; 8 bases are a match to TRBD2. This CDR3 spans 15 amino acids. J gave up 3 bases and V 6 bases, and 8 bases lay outside the gene matches. Per germline, CDR1 LNHDA and CDR2 SQIVND (reference sequence). CDR3 DNA sequence: TGTGCCAGTAGGCCCGGGACTAGTGGGACAGATACGCAGTATTTT. This encodes CASRPGTSGTDTQYF.

This sequence joins TRBV7-8 and TRBJ2-1; TRBD2 matches at 14 bases. In germline, CDR1 is SGHVS, CDR2 FQNEAQ. J lost 6 bases, V lost 4 bases, and 8 bases had no gene match. The CDR3 has 17 amino acids. CDR3 protein: CASSSGLAGGPSNEQFF. The CDR3 DNA reads as TGTGCCAGCAGCTCCGGACTAGCGGGAGGACCCAGCAATGAGCAGTTCTTC.

The rearrangement joins TRBV5-5 to TRBJ2-7; no definite D call. Near its end, the DNA agrees better with TRBJ2-5, so the J call may be wrong. Germline CDR1 is SGHKS and CDR2 is YYEKEE (reference sequence). The CDR3 is 12 amino acids. CDR3 in DNA: TGTGCCAGCAGCTTGGCCCTCGGGACCCAGTACTTC. Its translation is CASSLALGTQYF.

This chain uses TRBV19 with TRBJ2-2, with 8 bases aligning to TRBD2. The CDR3 totals 14 residues. Per germline, CDR1 LNHDA and CDR2 SQIVND (reference sequence). With V trimmed by 7 bases and J by 4 bases, 5 bases remained unmatched. DNA of the CDR3: TGTGCCAGTACGGGGGGGCTCGGCACCGGGGAGCTGTTTTTT. This gives the protein CASTGGLGTGELFF.

There are a few counts of this clonotype. The chain uses TRBV28 and TRBJ1-2; 7 bases map to TRBD1. J gave up 4 bases and V 7 bases, and 3 bases lay outside the gene matches. Germline CDR1 is MDHEN and CDR2 is SYDVKM. CDR3 length: 12 amino acids. CDR3 in DNA: TGTGCCAGCAACGACAGGGTCTATGGCTACACCTTC. Translation: CASNDRVYGYTF.

The CDR3 sequence is CASSDRDLTDTQYF. CDR3 bases: TGTGCCAGCAGCGACCGGGACCTCACAGATACGCAGTATTTT. The chain carries TRBV6-1 and TRBJ2-3, with D possibly being TRBD1 or TRBD2 (5 bases each). The V and J ends lost 6 bases and 2 bases respectively, with 12 bases between them. CDR3 length: 14 residues. Per the germline V gene, CDR1 is MNHNS and CDR2 is SASEGT.

The rearrangement uses TRBV2 and TRBJ2-1; 8 nucleotides agree with TRBD2. V shed 6 bases, J shed 6 bases, and the junction held 10 bases outside the gene matches. Germline V lookup: CDR1 SNHLY, CDR2 FYNNEI. The CDR3 length is 15 residues. This chain's CDR3 is CASSKTSGAGNEQFF. The CDR3 DNA reads TGTGCCAGCAGCAAAACTAGCGGAGCCGGCAATGAGCAGTTCTTC.

For this clonotype: The CDR3 does not close with the conserved phenylalanine or tryptophan, likely indicating a read error. The chain links TRBV20-1 to TRBJ2-1, with D possibly being TRBD1 (7 bases). Germline-derived CDR1 and CDR2 are DFQATT and SNEGSKA (reference sequence). The CDR3 extends over 13 amino acids. V was pared by 5 bases and J by 7 bases, with 15 bases between. This CDR3 is CSAGGRGRNEQFL. For the CDR3, the DNA is TGCAGTGCTGGGGGCAGGGGGAGGAATGAGCAGTTCCTC.

The chain uses TRBV7-2 and TRBJ2-2; tentatively, D is TRBD1 (6 bases). Germline V CDR1 and CDR2: SGHTA, FQGNSA. The CDR3 covers 14 residues. Between the trimmed V and J ends, which lost 5 bases and 1 base, there was a span of 8 bases. This CDR3 reads CASSQDRNTGELFF. CDR3 in DNA: TGTGCCAGCAGCCAGGACAGGAACACCGGGGAGCTGTTTTTT.

The chain joins TRBV6-4 to TRBJ2-7, with 10 bases matching TRBD2. This CDR3 has 15 residues. V was clipped by 6 bases and J by 1 base; unmatched bases: 6. Looked up from germline, CDR1 is MRHNA and CDR2 is SNTAGT. As DNA, the CDR3 is TGTGCCAGCAGGGACGGACTAGCGGCTTCCTACGAGCAGTACTTC. Translating it yields CASRDGLAASYEQYF.

The J gene is TRBJ2-1, the V gene TRBV20-1; 11 bases match TRBD1. The CDR3 contains 15 residues. The V segment lost 4 bases and the J segment 6 bases; nucleotides outside the gene matches: 8. CDR1 is DFQATT and CDR2 is SNEGSKA in the germline V gene (reference sequence). The CDR3 is CSATFAGTGGNEQFF. CDR3 nucleotide sequence: TGCAGTGCTACCTTCGCCGGGACAGGGGGCAATGAGCAGTTCTTC.

The chain combines TRBV10-3 with TRBJ2-1; D may match TRBD1 or TRBD2 (6 bases each). The CDR3 runs 14 residues. Germline V gives CDR1 ENHRY, CDR2 SYGVKD. The ends were cut back, 3 bases at V and 4 bases at J, with 10 bases in the middle. This CDR3 is CAISEGGFYNEQFF. In DNA, the CDR3 is TGTGCCATCAGTGAAGGGGGGTTTTACAATGAGCAGTTCTTC.

V and J are TRBV6-2 or TRBV6-3 and TRBJ2-5, with D possibly TRBD1 on 5 matching bases. The CDR3 spans 15 residues. Germline V gene sequence: CDR1 MNHEY, CDR2 SVGEGT. V lost 5 bases and J 3 bases, leaving 16 bases between the germline ends. CDR3 bases: TGTGCCAGCAGTCGACTGGCCAGGGCCGAAGAGACCCAGTACTTC. Residues: CASSRLARAEETQYF.

The gene calls are TRBV20-1 and TRBJ2-6; 7 bases fit TRBD1. The junction had 4 bases not matched to a gene; V was cut back by 4 bases and J by 4 bases. Germline CDR1 reads DFQATT; CDR2 reads SNEGSKA (reference sequence). The CDR3 runs 14 residues. The CDR3 reads CSATDRVGANVLTF. The CDR3 DNA sequence: TGCAGTGCTACAGACAGGGTCGGGGCCAACGTCCTGACTTTC.

This clonotype was observed a handful of times. This chain connects TRBV7-2 to TRBJ2-2; D unclear. V was shortened by 5 bases and J by 1 base, with 14 bases between the two germline ends. This CDR3 contains 16 residues. CDR1 is SGHTA, CDR2 FQGNSA, per germline. CDR3 loop: CASSTNAAGNTGELFF. The CDR3 DNA sequence: TGTGCCAGCAGCACTAATGCGGCAGGGAACACCGGGGAGCTGTTTTTT.

There are a few counts of this clonotype. The chain combines TRBV7-2 with TRBJ2-1; D might be TRBD1 (5 bases). The CDR3 is made up of 16 amino acids. Germline V gives CDR1 SGHTA, CDR2 FQGNSA. The V end lost 3 bases, the J end lost 0 bases, and 12 bases lay between the germline ends. The CDR3 region has the DNA TGTGCCAGCAGCTTCGTTGGACATGGCTCCTACAATGAGCAGTTCTTC. Its protein product is CASSFVGHGSYNEQFF.

This rearrangement joins TRBV7-2 to TRBJ2-7; 8 bases fit TRBD2. The V gene's germline CDR1 is SGHTA and CDR2 FQGNSA. V lost 5 bases and J lost 3; bases outside the gene matches: 9. The CDR3 is made up of 15 amino acids. DNA of the CDR3: TGTGCCAGCAGCCGGGCCGGGACTAGTAACTACGAGCAGTACTTC. This sequence encodes CASSRAGTSNYEQYF. Variable domain in full (rest from reference TRBV7-2 and TRBJ2-7): GAGVSQSPSNKVTEKGKDVELRCDPISGHTALYWYRQSLGQGLEFLIYFQGNSAPDKSGLPSDRFSAERTGGSVSTLTIQRTQQEDSAVYLCASSRAGTSNYEQYFGPGTRLTVT.

This chain connects TRBV24-1 to TRBJ1-1; D call uncertain. The CDR3 length is 13 residues. In germline, CDR1 is KGHDR, CDR2 SFDVKD. Trimming took off 3 bases at V and 2 bases at J, with 6 bases between the two ends. This CDR3 is CATSDGLNTEAFF. Written as DNA, the CDR3 is TGTGCCACCAGTGATGGACTTAACACTGAAGCTTTCTTT.